A selection of T cell receptor beta chains follows, all from one sample in a study of blood T cells in healthy people across ages. TCRdb re-called the 5' RACE reads with MiXCR, one entry per CDR3 protein. The sample lists roughly 1,700,000 distinct CDR3 sequences, under 30% occurring once. Material: blood. The receptors were gathered from a woman in her twenties or thirties in good health. CDR3s include the opening cysteine and the closing phenylalanine or tryptophan. A D gene is named only where the DNA matches it firmly. Clone size is given for some rows only: seen once, a few or many times, or a class if the clone is expanded.

TRBJ1-2	.	TRBV25-1	few	TGTGCCAGCAGTGATGCCCAACTTGGCTACACCTTC	CASSDAQLGYTF
TRBJ2-5	.	TRBV5-6	few	TGTGCCAGCAGCACGCTCGTCGACGGGGAGTTCCAAGAGACCCAGTACTTC	CASSTLVDGEFQETQYF
TRBJ2-5	.	TRBV5-1	many	TGCGCCAGCAGCTTGGAACAAGAGACCCAGTACTTC	CASSLEQETQYF
TRBJ1-5	TRBD1	TRBV27	.	TGTGCCACCAAGGAACCCGGGACAGGGGACAATCAGCCCCAGCATTTT	CATKEPGTGDNQPQHF
TRBJ2-7	.	TRBV7-2	many	TGTGCCAGCAGCCCCGGGACTCCCGCCTACGAGCAGTACTTC	CASSPGTPAYEQYF
TRBJ2-1	.	TRBV6-6	.	TGTGCCACCCGACTAGTTAATGAGCAGTTCTTC	CATRLVNEQFF
TRBJ1-2	.	TRBV6-1	few	TGTGCCAGCAGTGAAGTAAAAGGGGCTGGCTACACCTTC	CASSEVKGAGYTF
TRBJ2-6	.	TRBV5-1	.	TGCGCCAGCAGCTTGCGTCCGTGGGGACTTAAAAACTCTGGGGCCAACGTCCTGACTTTC	CASSLRPWGLKNSGANVLTF
TRBJ2-7	.	TRBV12-5	.	TGTGCTAGTGCCCCCTCAGGGGTATACGAGCAGTACTTC	CASAPSGVYEQYF
TRBJ2-6	.	TRBV5-1	.	TGCGCCAGCAGCTTGGCGATCTCTGGGGCCAGCGTCCTGACTTTC	CASSLAISGASVLTF
TRBJ1-5	.	TRBV20-1	.	TGCAGTGCTAGAAGGGGCCCGGGCAATCAGCCCCAGCATTTT	CSARRGPGNQPQHF
TRBJ2-1	TRBD1	TRBV29-1	many	TGCAGCGTACACGGACAGGGCAACCAAGGTGAGCAGTTCTTC	CSVHGQGNQGEQFF
TRBJ1-1	TRBD1	TRBV5-1	.	TGCGTCAGCAGCTTGGGGGGACAGGGTACGAGCACTGAAGCTTTCTTT	CVSSLGGQGTSTEAFF
TRBJ2-5	.	TRBV7-9	.	TGTGCCAGCAGTTATGGGCTAGGAGGGCAAGAGATCCAGTACTTC	CASSYGLGGQEIQYF
TRBJ2-7	TRBD1	TRBV7-9	few	TGTGCCAGCAGCCCCACGGACAGGGCCCCCTACGAGCAGTACTTC	CASSPTDRAPYEQYF
TRBJ2-1	TRBD2	TRBV20-1	few	TGCAGTGCTAGAGATCGATCAGCGGGGGGGCAAAGTGAGCAGTTCTTC	CSARDRSAGGQSEQFF
TRBJ2-1	TRBD2	TRBV5-1	.	TGCGCCAGCAGCTGGGCTAGCGGCTACAATGAGCAGTTCTTC	CASSWASGYNEQFF
TRBJ2-7	.	TRBV6-5	.	TGTGCCAGCGCGACGGGGGGCGGGAACTACTACGAGCAGTACTTC	CASATGGGNYYEQYF
TRBJ2-7	.	TRBV20-1	many	TGCAGTGCTAGAGGACAGGGAGGTCGCTACGAGCAGTACTTC	CSARGQGGRYEQYF
TRBJ2-5	.	TRBV18	.	TGTGCCAGCTCACCCCAGACGGAGAGCCAGTACTTC	CASSPQTESQYF
TRBJ2-3	TRBD2	TRBV29-1	few	TGCAGCGTTGGTTTGGGACTAGCAGATACGCAGTATTTT	CSVGLGLADTQYF
TRBJ1-4	TRBD1	TRBV7-6	.	TGTGCCAGCGGAAGGACAGGGGGACTTGGCGAAAAACTGTTTTTT	CASGRTGGLGEKLFF
TRBJ1-1	.	TRBV7-2	.	TGTGCCAGCAGCTTAACCCCAACTATGAACACTGAAGCTTTCTTT	CASSLTPTMNTEAFF
TRBJ2-7	.	TRBV20-1	.	TGCAGTGCTACGCCGGGGGTACACGAGCAGTACTTC	CSATPGVHEQYF
TRBJ1-1	.	TRBV9	.	TGTGCCAGCAGCGCCGGACTGAACACTGAAACTTTCTTT	CASSAGLNTETFF
TRBJ2-5	.	TRBV12-3/TRBV12-4	.	TGTGCCAGCAGTTTTTGGGATCCCCAGTACTTC	CASSFWDPQYF
TRBJ1-6	.	TRBV6-5	many	TGTGCCAGCAGCCAGACAGGAACTCTCAATTCACCCCTCCACTTT	CASSQTGTLNSPLHF
TRBJ1-5	.	TRBV9	.	TGTGCCAGCAGCGTAAACGGCGTAGGGAGTCAGCCCCAGCATTTT	CASSVNGVGSQPQHF
TRBJ1-1	.	TRBV5-1	few	TGCGCCAGCAGCCCGGCGGTAGGGAACACTGAAGCTTTCTTT	CASSPAVGNTEAFF
TRBJ2-5	.	TRBV20-1	many	TGCAGTGCTAGAGGGCGGGACGGACACCAAGAGACCCAGTACTTC	CSARGRDGHQETQYF
TRBJ2-7	.	TRBV5-1	.	TGCGCCAGCAGGGGGGAGCCAGGGGGGACCTACGAGCAGTACTTC	CASRGEPGGTYEQYF
TRBJ2-3	.	TRBV6-6	many	TGCGCCAGCAGCCGTCAAAGCACAGATACGCAGTATTTT	CASSRQSTDTQYF
TRBJ2-4	.	TRBV6-2/TRBV6-3	few	TGTGCCAGCAGTTACTCGAACAGGGATGGAAACATTCAGTACTTC	CASSYSNRDGNIQYF
TRBJ2-3	.	TRBV14	many	TGTGCCAGCAGCCCCCTGAGTGCTGCAGATACGCAGTATTTT	CASSPLSAADTQYF
TRBJ2-3	TRBD2	TRBV12-3/TRBV12-4	.	TGTGCCAGCACCCCCAACCGGGGGGTCCGAACGCAGTATTTT	CASTPNRGVRTQYF
TRBJ1-2	.	TRBV6-1	.	TGTGCCAGCAGTGAAGCGCACACGAACTATGGCTACACCTTC	CASSEAHTNYGYTF
TRBJ2-1	TRBD1	TRBV20-1	.	TGCAGTGCTAGAGATTCCGAGAGAACAGGGGTCGTACAGCAGTTCTTC	CSARDSERTGVVQQFF
TRBJ2-1	TRBD2	TRBV7-6	once	TGTGCCAGCAGCCCCCAGCGGGGGGCCCTTGTTGAGCAGTTCTTC	CASSPQRGALVEQFF
TRBJ2-3	.	TRBV5-1	.	TGCGCCAGCAGCTCGGGAAACCTTGGGATGACAGATACGCAGTATTTT	CASSSGNLGMTDTQYF
TRBJ1-1	.	TRBV5-1	.	TGCGCCAGCAGCTTGGCAACGGGACAAACCAACACTGAAGCTTTCTTT	CASSLATGQTNTEAFF
TRBJ2-5	TRBD2	TRBV20-1	.	TGCAGTGCTAGATCGATTCCGGGAGGGCCGCTCCAAGAGACCCAGTACTTC	CSARSIPGGPLQETQYF
TRBJ2-3	.	TRBV10-3	.	TGTGCCATCAGTGAGGTCGACAGCACAGATACGCAGTATTTT	CAISEVDSTDTQYF
TRBJ1-2	.	TRBV19	few	TGTGCCACCGCTTACTATGGCTACACCTTC	CATAYYGYTF
TRBJ2-7	.	TRBV30	.	TGTGCCTGGAGTCCCAGCGAGGGGCTCTACGAGCAGTACTTC	CAWSPSEGLYEQYF
TRBJ2-7	.	TRBV29-1	few	TGCAGCGCCATGGAGGCAGGGCTCTACGAGCAGTACTTC	CSAMEAGLYEQYF
TRBJ1-2	.	TRBV5-1	few	TGCGCCAGCAGCCCGCCCCTAATGGACAGCTATGGCTACACCTTC	CASSPPLMDSYGYTF
TRBJ2-3	TRBD2	TRBV9	.	TGTGCCAGCAGCGTTAGCGGGGGCGTAGATACGCAGTATTTT	CASSVSGGVDTQYF
TRBJ2-5	TRBD2	TRBV7-2	few	TGTGCCAGCAGCCGATTTAGACTAGCGCCCCAAGAGACCCAGTACTTC	CASSRFRLAPQETQYF
TRBJ1-6	TRBD1	TRBV7-9	.	TGTGCCAGCAGCTTAGGGGACAGGCAGAATTCACCCCTCCACTTT	CASSLGDRQNSPLHF
TRBJ1-5	.	TRBV27	.	TGTGCCAGCAGTCCCGGGTCAACCGGGCAGCCCCAGCATTTT	CASSPGSTGQPQHF
TRBJ2-2	.	TRBV29-1	once	TGCAGCGTTGGGAACAGGGACATCGGGGAGCTGTTTTTT	CSVGNRDIGELFF